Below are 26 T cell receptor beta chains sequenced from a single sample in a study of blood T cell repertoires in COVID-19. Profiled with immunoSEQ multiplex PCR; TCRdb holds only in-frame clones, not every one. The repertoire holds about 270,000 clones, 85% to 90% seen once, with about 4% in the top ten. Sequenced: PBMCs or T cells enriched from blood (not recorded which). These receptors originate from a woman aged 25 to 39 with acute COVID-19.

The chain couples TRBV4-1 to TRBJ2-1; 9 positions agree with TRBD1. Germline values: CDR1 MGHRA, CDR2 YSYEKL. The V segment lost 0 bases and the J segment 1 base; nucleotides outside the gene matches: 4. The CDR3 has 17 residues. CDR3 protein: CASSQEGQGSSYNEQFF. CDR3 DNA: TGCGCCAGCAGCCAAGAGGGACAGGGATCGTCCTACAATGAGCAGTTCTTC.

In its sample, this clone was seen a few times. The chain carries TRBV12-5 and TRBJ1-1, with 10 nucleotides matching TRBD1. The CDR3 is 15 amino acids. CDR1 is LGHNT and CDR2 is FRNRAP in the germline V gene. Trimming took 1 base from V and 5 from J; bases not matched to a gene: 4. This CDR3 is CASGLATGGQTEAFF. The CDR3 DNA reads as TGTGCTAGTGGTTTGGCGACAGGGGGCCAAACTGAAGCTTTCTTT.

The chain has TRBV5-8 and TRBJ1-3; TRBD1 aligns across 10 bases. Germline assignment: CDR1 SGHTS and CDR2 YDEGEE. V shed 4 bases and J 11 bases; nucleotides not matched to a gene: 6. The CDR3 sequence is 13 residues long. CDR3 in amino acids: CASSLGQGRPIYF. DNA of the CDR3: TGTGCCAGCAGCCTGGGACAGGGGAGGCCCATATATTTT.

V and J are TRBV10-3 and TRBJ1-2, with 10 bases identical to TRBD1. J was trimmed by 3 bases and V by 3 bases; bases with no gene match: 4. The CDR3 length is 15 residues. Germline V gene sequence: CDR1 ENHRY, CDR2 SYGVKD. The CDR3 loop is CAISDTDRGDYGYTF. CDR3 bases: TGTGCCATCAGTGACACGGACAGGGGGGACTATGGCTACACCTTC.

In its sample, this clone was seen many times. The CDR3 DNA sequence: TGTGCCAGCAGTTACATGGGACAGTCGAACATTCAGTACTTC. It is translated as CASSYMGQSNIQYF. The chain has TRBV6-2 or TRBV6-3 and TRBJ2-4; TRBD1 aligns across 7 bases. There are 14 residues in the CDR3. J was trimmed by 7 bases and V by 2 bases; bases with no gene match: 5. Per the germline V gene, CDR1 is MNHEY and CDR2 is SVGEGT.

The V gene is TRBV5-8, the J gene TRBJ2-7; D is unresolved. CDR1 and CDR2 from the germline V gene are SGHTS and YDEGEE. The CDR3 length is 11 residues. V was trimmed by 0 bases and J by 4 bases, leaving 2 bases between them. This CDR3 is CASSLAYEQYF. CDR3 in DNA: TGTGCCAGCAGCTTGGCTTACGAGCAGTACTTC.

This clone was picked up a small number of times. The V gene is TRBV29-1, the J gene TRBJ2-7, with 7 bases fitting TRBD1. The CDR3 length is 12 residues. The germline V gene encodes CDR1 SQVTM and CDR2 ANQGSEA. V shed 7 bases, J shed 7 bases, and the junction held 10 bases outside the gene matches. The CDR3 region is CSAHQGVGEQYF. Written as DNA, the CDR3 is TGCAGCGCCCACCAGGGGGTCGGTGAGCAGTACTTC.

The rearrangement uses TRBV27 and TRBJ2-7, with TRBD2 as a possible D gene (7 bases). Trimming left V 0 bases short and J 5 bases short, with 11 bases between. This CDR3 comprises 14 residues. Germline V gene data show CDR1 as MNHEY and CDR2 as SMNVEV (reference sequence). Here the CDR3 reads CASSLSGGLNEQYF. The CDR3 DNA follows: TGTGCCAGCAGTTTATCGGGGGGGCTCAACGAGCAGTACTTC.

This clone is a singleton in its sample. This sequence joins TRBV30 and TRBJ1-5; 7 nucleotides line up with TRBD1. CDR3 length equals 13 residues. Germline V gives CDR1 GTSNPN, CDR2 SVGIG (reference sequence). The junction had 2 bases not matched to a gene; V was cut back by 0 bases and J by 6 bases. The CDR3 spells CAWSVQGTQPQHF. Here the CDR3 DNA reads TGTGCCTGGAGTGTACAGGGGACTCAGCCCCAGCATTTT.

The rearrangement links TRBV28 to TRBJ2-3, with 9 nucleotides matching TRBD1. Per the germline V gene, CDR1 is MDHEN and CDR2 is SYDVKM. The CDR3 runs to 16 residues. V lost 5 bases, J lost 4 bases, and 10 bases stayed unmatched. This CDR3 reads CASSLTGGSRADTQYF. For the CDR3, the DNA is TGTGCCAGCAGTCTTACAGGGGGCAGTAGGGCAGATACGCAGTATTTT.

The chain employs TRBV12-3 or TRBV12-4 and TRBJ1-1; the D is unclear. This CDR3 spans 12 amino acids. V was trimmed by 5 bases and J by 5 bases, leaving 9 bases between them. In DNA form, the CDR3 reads TGTGCCAGCAGTCCAGGCGGGACTGAAGCTTTCTTT. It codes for CASSPGGTEAFF.

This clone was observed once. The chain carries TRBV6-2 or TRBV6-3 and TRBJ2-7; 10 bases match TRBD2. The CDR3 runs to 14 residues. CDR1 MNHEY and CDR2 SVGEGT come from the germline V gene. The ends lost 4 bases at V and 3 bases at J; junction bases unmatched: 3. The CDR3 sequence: CASSLVAGGYEQYF. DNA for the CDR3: TGTGCCAGCAGTTTGGTAGCGGGGGGCTACGAGCAGTACTTC.

The CDR3 coding sequence is TGTGCCAGCAGCACTAGGGACTTAACAGATACGCAGTATTTT. This translates into CASSTRDLTDTQYF. V gene TRBV2 combines with J gene TRBJ2-3, with a possible D match to TRBD2 (6 bases). V was clipped by 6 bases and J by 3 bases, with 13 bases between them. Germline V gene data show CDR1 as SNHLY and CDR2 as FYNNEI. The CDR3 is made up of 14 amino acids. Full variable domain (missing parts from reference TRBV2 and TRBJ2-3): EPEVTQTPSHQVTQMGQEVILRCVPISNHLYFYWYRQILGQKVEFLVSFYNNEISEKSEIFDDQFSVERPDGSNFTLKIRSTKLEDSAMYFCASSTRDLTDTQYFGPGTRLTVL.

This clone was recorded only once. DNA for the CDR3: TGTGCCAGCAGTTACGCGGGACAGCTGAACTATGGCTACACCTTC. It translates to CASSYAGQLNYGYTF. The rearrangement links TRBV6-5 to TRBJ1-2, with 7 nucleotides matching TRBD1. V shed 2 bases, J shed 2 bases, and the junction held 5 bases outside the gene matches. This CDR3 has 15 amino acids. CDR1 and CDR2 (germline): MNHEY, SVGAGI.

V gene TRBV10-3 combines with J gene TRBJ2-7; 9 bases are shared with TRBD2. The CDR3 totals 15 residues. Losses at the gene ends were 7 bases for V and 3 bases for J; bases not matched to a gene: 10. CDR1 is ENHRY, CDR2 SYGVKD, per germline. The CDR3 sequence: CAITKHGLANYEQYF. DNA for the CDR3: TGTGCCATCACCAAACATGGACTAGCGAACTACGAGCAGTACTTC.

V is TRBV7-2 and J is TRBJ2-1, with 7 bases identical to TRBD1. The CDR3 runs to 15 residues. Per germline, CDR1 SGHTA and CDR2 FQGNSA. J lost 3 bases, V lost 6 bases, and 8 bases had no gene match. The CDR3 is CASSSGTDYYNEQFF. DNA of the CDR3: TGTGCCAGCAGTTCAGGGACAGATTACTACAATGAGCAGTTCTTC.

For the CDR3, the DNA is TGCGCCAGCGGATATAGCGGGGGGCCCACAGATACGCAGTATTTT. Translated: CASGYSGGPTDTQYF. The V gene is TRBV5-1, the J gene TRBJ2-3; 10 positions match TRBD2. CDR3 length: 15 residues. The germline V gene has CDR1 SGHRS and CDR2 YFSETQ. V was pared by 7 bases and J by 2 bases, with 7 bases of the junction left unmatched.

CDR3 loop: CASSSTRDEQFF. CDR3 nucleotide sequence: TGCGCCAGCAGCTCAACTAGGGATGAGCAGTTCTTC. This chain uses TRBV5-1 with TRBJ2-1; D is possibly TRBD2 (5 bases). Trimming removed 3 bases at V and 8 bases at J, with 9 bases between. The germline gives CDR1 SGHRS, CDR2 YFSETQ. The CDR3 consists of 12 residues.

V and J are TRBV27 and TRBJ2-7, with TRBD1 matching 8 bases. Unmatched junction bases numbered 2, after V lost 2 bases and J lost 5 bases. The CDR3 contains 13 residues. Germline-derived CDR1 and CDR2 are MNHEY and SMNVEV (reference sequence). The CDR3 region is CASSLTGGHEQYF. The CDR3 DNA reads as TGTGCCAGCAGTTTAACAGGGGGGCACGAGCAGTACTTC.

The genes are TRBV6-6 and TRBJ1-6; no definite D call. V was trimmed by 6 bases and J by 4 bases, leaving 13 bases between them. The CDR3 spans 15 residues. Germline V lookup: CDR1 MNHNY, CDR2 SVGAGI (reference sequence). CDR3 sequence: CASRRLMRYNSPLHF. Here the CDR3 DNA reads TGTGCCAGCAGGCGGCTGATGAGGTATAATTCACCCCTCCACTTT.

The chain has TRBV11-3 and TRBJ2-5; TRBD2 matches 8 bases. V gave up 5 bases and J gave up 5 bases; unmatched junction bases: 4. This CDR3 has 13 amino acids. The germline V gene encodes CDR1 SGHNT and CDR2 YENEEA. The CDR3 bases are TGTGCCAGCAGCCCCAGCGGGAGTGAGACCCAGTACTTC. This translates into CASSPSGSETQYF.

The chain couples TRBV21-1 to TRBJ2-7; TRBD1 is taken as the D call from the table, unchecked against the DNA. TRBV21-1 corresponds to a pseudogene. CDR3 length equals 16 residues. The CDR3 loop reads CASSLQQKTSDYEQYF. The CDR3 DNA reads TGTGCCAGCAGCCTACAACAAAAGACATCCGACTACGAGCAGTACTTC.

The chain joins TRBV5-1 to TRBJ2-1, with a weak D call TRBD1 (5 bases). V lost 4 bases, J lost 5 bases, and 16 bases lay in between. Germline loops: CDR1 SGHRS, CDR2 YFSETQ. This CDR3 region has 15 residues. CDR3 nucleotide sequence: TGCGCCAGCAGCACCCCGGAGTCAGGGAACAATGAGCAGTTCTTC. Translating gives CASSTPESGNNEQFF.

The CDR3 protein is CASRGTGEFPGNTIYF. The CDR3 DNA sequence: TGTGCCAGCAGGGGGACAGGGGAATTTCCTGGAAACACCATATATTTT. The J gene is TRBJ1-3, the V gene TRBV14; TRBD1 aligns across 10 bases. The V segment lost 6 bases and the J segment 2 bases; nucleotides outside the gene matches: 7. Per germline, CDR1 SGHDN and CDR2 FVKESK. The CDR3 contains 16 residues.

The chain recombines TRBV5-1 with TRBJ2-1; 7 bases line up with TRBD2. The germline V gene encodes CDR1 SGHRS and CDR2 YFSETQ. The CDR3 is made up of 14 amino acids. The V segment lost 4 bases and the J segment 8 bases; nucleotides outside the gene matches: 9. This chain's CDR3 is CASSVGRTSDEQFF. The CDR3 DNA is TGCGCCAGCAGCGTGGGCCGGACTAGTGATGAGCAGTTCTTC.

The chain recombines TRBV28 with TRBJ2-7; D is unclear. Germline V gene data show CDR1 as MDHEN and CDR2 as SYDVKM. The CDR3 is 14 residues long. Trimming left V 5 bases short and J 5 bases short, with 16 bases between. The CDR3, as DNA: TGTGCCAGCAGTCCAACACCCCCCCCCAACGAGCAGTACTTC. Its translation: CASSPTPPPNEQYF.